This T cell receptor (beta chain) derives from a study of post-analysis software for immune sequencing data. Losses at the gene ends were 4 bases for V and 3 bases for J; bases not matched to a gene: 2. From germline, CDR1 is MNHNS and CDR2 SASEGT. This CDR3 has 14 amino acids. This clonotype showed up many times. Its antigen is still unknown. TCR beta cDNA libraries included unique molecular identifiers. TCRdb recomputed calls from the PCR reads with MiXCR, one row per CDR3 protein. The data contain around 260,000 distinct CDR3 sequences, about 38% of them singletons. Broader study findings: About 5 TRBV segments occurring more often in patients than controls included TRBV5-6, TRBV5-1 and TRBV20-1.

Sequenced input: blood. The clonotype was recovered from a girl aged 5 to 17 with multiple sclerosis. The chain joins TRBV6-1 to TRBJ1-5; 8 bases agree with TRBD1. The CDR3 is CASSGTGFNQPQHF. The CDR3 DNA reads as TGTGCCAGCAGTGGGACAGGGTTCAATCAGCCCCAGCATTTT.